The clone carrying this TCR beta chain was recorded a few times. Its matching antigen is unknown. The entry originates in a study of cytomegalovirus exposure and HLA in healthy donors. As for the study in general: Early on, a data release was issued that held some 85 million unique TCRs from HLA-typed donors. Study-level findings and limits: A classifier reportedly called cytomegalovirus status with high sensitivity and specificity.

As for the donors, each was a healthy bone marrow donor. The CDR3 is 14 residues long. V lost 6 bases and J lost 5, with 13 bases in between. The germline gives CDR1 SNHLY, CDR2 FYNNEI. The PCR contained 60 Vbeta and 13 Jbeta primers. This table comes from immunoSEQ multiplex PCR, and its TCRdb copy is limited to in-frame clones, with some not included. The table records 130,000 to 150,000 clones, approximately 80% of them present only once. This TCR was sampled from a man younger than 35 in good health and CMV-seronegative. This chain connects TRBV2 to TRBJ1-4; D perhaps matches TRBD1 (5 bases). Sequenced input: PBMCs. The CDR3 loop reads CASRETAKNEKLFF. CDR3 DNA sequence: TGTGCCAGCAGAGAGACAGCCAAAAATGAAAAACTGTTTTTT.